The 29 T cell receptor beta chains in this list originate from one sample, sequenced in a study of cytomegalovirus exposure and HLA in healthy donors. TCRdb's table, derived via immunoSEQ multiplex PCR, lists solely in-frame clones and lacks some. Here the sample spans some 160,000 clones, 70% to 90% being singletons. The sample taken for sequencing was PBMCs. These receptors were collected from a man aged 18 to 30 in good health and CMV-seronegative.

The chain is built from TRBV6-5 and TRBJ2-1; 7 positions match TRBD2. CDR3 length: 16 amino acids. Trimming cost V 2 bases and J 4 bases; bases outside gene matches: 8. From germline, CDR1 is MNHEY and CDR2 SVGAGI. The CDR3 reads CASSYQLARPYNEQFF. The CDR3 nucleotides read TGTGCCAGCAGTTACCAACTAGCGCGACCTTACAATGAGCAGTTCTTC.

This chain uses TRBV5-1 with TRBJ2-6; possibly TRBD2 for D (5 bases). The CDR3 runs to 17 residues. Germline CDR1 reads SGHRS; CDR2 reads YFSETQ. V lost 1 base, J lost 0 bases, and 11 bases lay in between. Here the CDR3 DNA reads TGCGCCAGCAGCTTGTGGGTCGGGATCTCTGGGGCCAACGTCCTGACTTTC. Encoded protein: CASSLWVGISGANVLTF.

V usage is TRBV18 and J usage is TRBJ2-4; possibly TRBD2 for D (5 bases). Germline CDR1 is KGHSH and CDR2 is LQKENI. CDR3 length equals 14 residues. V was trimmed by 3 bases and J by 3 bases, leaving 9 bases between them. The CDR3 loop reads CASSPGGGKNIQYF. As DNA, the CDR3 is TGTGCCAGCTCACCGGGTGGAGGCAAAAACATTCAGTACTTC.

V and J are TRBV7-9 and TRBJ2-5; D might be TRBD2 (5 bases). V lost 5 bases and J 3 bases, leaving 10 bases between the germline ends. Germline CDR1 reads SEHNR; CDR2 reads FQNEAQ (reference sequence). This CDR3 is built from 13 residues. The CDR3 reads CASSPNGEETQYF. The CDR3 bases are TGTGCCAGCAGCCCCAACGGGGAAGAGACCCAGTACTTC.

The chain employs TRBV1 and TRBJ2-5; TRBD2 reflects the table's D call only, with no check against the DNA. TRBV1 is described as a pseudogene. The CDR3 length is 17 residues. The CDR3 loop is CTSSRLPLAGIQETQYF. The CDR3 DNA is TGCACCAGCAGCCGACTGCCACTAGCGGGGATACAAGAGACCCAGTACTTC.

The J gene is TRBJ1-4, the V gene TRBV15; D unclear. The CDR3 spans 15 residues. CDR1 and CDR2 (germline): LNHNV, YYDKDF (reference sequence). Between the trimmed V and J ends, which lost 1 base and 4 bases, there was a span of 10 bases. The CDR3 sequence: CATSRGAGGNEKLFF. DNA for the CDR3: TGTGCCACCAGCAGAGGGGCGGGAGGTAATGAAAAACTGTTTTTT.

This clone was counted a single time. CDR3 protein: CASSLSQGDQPQHF. The CDR3 region has the DNA TGTGCCAGCAGTTTATCCCAGGGGGATCAGCCCCAGCATTTT. The chain has TRBV28 and TRBJ1-5, with TRBD1 matching over 7 bases. The CDR3 is 14 residues long. With 1 base clipped from V and 5 bases from J, the junction kept 2 bases outside the gene matches. Germline CDR1 and CDR2: MDHEN and SYDVKM.

This chain connects TRBV29-1 to TRBJ1-2; D remains ambiguous. The CDR3 runs 13 residues. The germline V and J ends were trimmed by 2 bases and 8 bases, with 15 bases remaining between them. Germline V CDR1 and CDR2: SQVTM, ANQGSEA. CDR3: CSVELTPGSGYTF. CDR3 coding DNA: TGCAGCGTTGAACTTACACCAGGCTCCGGCTACACCTTC.

A single count supports this clone. V and J are TRBV27 and TRBJ2-5; 9 bases line up with TRBD2. V lost 4 bases, J lost 1 base, and 4 bases stayed unmatched. Looked up from germline, CDR1 is MNHEY and CDR2 is SMNVEV (reference sequence). The CDR3 extends over 15 amino acids. The CDR3 spells CASSSLAGIQETQYF. As DNA, the CDR3 is TGTGCCAGCAGTTCTCTAGCGGGGATCCAAGAGACCCAGTACTTC.

The chain carries TRBV6-5 and TRBJ2-7; 10 nucleotides line up with TRBD2. This CDR3 has 14 amino acids. The V and J ends lost 5 bases and 7 bases, in that order; junction bases with no gene match: 8. CDR1 and CDR2 (germline): MNHEY, SVGAGI. CDR3: CASSSLAGDYEQYF. The CDR3 DNA reads TGTGCCAGCAGTAGCCTAGCGGGAGATTATGAGCAGTACTTC.

The V gene is TRBV28, the J gene TRBJ1-5; 9 nucleotides align to TRBD1. After removal of 6 bases from V and 6 bases from J, the junction contained 9 bases not matched to a gene. The germline gives CDR1 MDHEN, CDR2 SYDVKM. The CDR3 is made up of 15 amino acids. CDR3 coding DNA: TGTGCCAGCAGAAAGGACAGGGGATCGCTTCAGCCCCAGCATTTT. Translated, it gives CASRKDRGSLQPQHF.

This clone was seen once. The rearrangement uses TRBV10-1 and TRBJ2-7, with 7 bases fitting TRBD2. The CDR3 runs 13 residues. V lost 4 bases, J lost 7 bases, and 7 bases stayed unmatched. Germline assignment: CDR1 WNHNN and CDR2 SYGVQD (reference sequence). CDR3 sequence reads: CASSAWGGGEQYF. In DNA form, the CDR3 reads TGCGCCAGCAGTGCCTGGGGCGGGGGAGAGCAGTACTTC.

This clone was observed at least ten times. The chain recombines TRBV5-8 with TRBJ2-7; 7 bases line up with TRBD1. V lost 4 bases and J lost 6; bases outside the gene matches: 10. The CDR3 is made up of 14 amino acids. CDR1 is SGHTS, CDR2 YDEGEE, per germline. The CDR3 bases are TGTGCCAGCAGCCAAGAGACAGGGTTTGTCGAGCAGTACTTC. This sequence encodes CASSQETGFVEQYF.

V usage is TRBV19 and J usage is TRBJ2-3, with 9 bases fitting TRBD2. Trimming removed 10 bases from V and 6 bases from J; junction bases left unmatched: 14. There are 15 residues in the CDR3. Germline CDR1 and CDR2: LNHDA and SQIVND (reference sequence). CDR3 protein: CATKTSGLSMDTQYF. The CDR3 nucleotides are TGTGCCACCAAGACTAGCGGCTTAAGTATGGATACGCAGTATTTT.

The chain joins TRBV11-2 to TRBJ2-1; 15 nucleotides agree with TRBD2. J lost 3 bases, V lost 8 bases, and 2 bases had no gene match. The CDR3 extends over 15 amino acids. Per the germline V gene, CDR1 is SGHAT and CDR2 is FQNNGV. The CDR3 spells CASGGLAGGYNEQFF. The CDR3 coding sequence is TGTGCCAGCGGGGGACTAGCGGGAGGCTACAATGAGCAGTTCTTC.

CDR3 in amino acids: CASSYQGGSDEQYF. Written as DNA, the CDR3 is TGTGCCAGCAGTTACCAGGGTGGATCAGACGAGCAGTACTTC. The genes are TRBV6-5 and TRBJ2-7; maybe TRBD1 (5 bases). The CDR3 loop spans 14 amino acids. Trimming removed 2 bases at V and 5 bases at J, with 13 bases between. The germline V gene has CDR1 MNHEY and CDR2 SVGAGI.

CDR3 sequence: CASSFLDRANYGYTF. The DNA for the CDR3 is TGTGCCAGCAGCTTTCTAGACAGAGCTAACTATGGCTACACCTTC. This rearrangement joins TRBV5-4 to TRBJ1-2; D may be TRBD1 (5 bases). CDR3 length: 15 amino acids. Germline loops: CDR1 SGHNT, CDR2 YYREEE (reference sequence). With 2 bases removed from V and 0 bases from J, the gap between germline ends came to 11 bases. The full variable domain, in which reference TRBV5-4 and TRBJ1-2 provide the parts outside the CDR3, is ETGVTQSPTHLIKTRGQQVTLRCSSQSGHNTVSWYQQALGQGPQFIFQYYREEENGRGNFPPRFSGLQFPNYSSELNVNALELDDSALYLCASSFLDRANYGYTFGSGTRLTVV.

The chain carries TRBV19 and TRBJ2-2; 9 bases line up with TRBD1. J lost 6 bases, V lost 5 bases, and 4 bases had no gene match. CDR3 length: 14 amino acids. Germline V gene sequence: CDR1 LNHDA, CDR2 SQIVND (reference sequence). CDR3 sequence: CASSHGTGSGELFF. The DNA of the CDR3 is TGTGCCAGTAGTCACGGGACAGGGTCCGGGGAGCTGTTTTTT. Variable domain in full (rest from reference TRBV19 and TRBJ2-2): DGGITQSPKYLFRKEGQNVTLSCEQNLNHDAMYWYRQDPGQGLRLIYYSQIVNDFQKGDIAEGYSVSREKKESFPLTVTSAQKNPTAFYLCASSHGTGSGELFFGEGSRLTVL.

The genes are TRBV7-2 and TRBJ1-1, with D unresolved. CDR3 length: 12 residues. V was shortened by 2 bases and J by 5 bases, with 6 bases between the two germline ends. From germline, CDR1 is SGHTA and CDR2 FQGNSA. The CDR3 here is CASSLSRTEAFF. CDR3 nucleotides: TGTGCCAGCAGCTTATCTAGGACTGAAGCTTTCTTT.

This clone was observed once. The chain uses TRBV5-1 and TRBJ2-7; TRBD2 aligns across 12 bases. Germline V gene sequence: CDR1 SGHRS, CDR2 YFSETQ. The CDR3 has 15 residues. V trimming: 4 bases; J trimming: 1 base; junction bases outside the gene matches: 3. The CDR3 DNA is TGCGCCAGCAGCCGACTAGCGGGGGATTCCTACGAGCAGTACGTC. It codes for CASSRLAGDSYEQYV.

The chain recombines TRBV5-8 with TRBJ1-1; D possibly corresponds to TRBD1 (6 bases). V was cut by 0 bases and J by 10 bases, with 13 bases left in between. The germline V gene has CDR1 SGHTS and CDR2 YDEGEE. The CDR3 totals 13 residues. This CDR3 reads CASSLDRVEGAFF. CDR3 in DNA: TGTGCCAGCAGCTTGGACAGGGTAGAAGGAGCTTTCTTT.

The chain recombines TRBV11-2 with TRBJ1-2; D remains unclear. This CDR3 contains 16 residues. V lost 4 bases and J 0 bases, leaving 15 bases between the germline ends. The germline gives CDR1 SGHAT, CDR2 FQNNGV. The CDR3 is CASSSRTSGPNYGYTF. Written as DNA, the CDR3 is TGTGCCAGCAGCTCGCGTACTAGCGGCCCTAACTATGGCTACACCTTC.

V is TRBV7-8 and J is TRBJ2-3, with 7 nucleotides matching TRBD1. Germline assignment: CDR1 SGHVS and CDR2 FQNEAQ. V lost 3 bases, J lost 5 bases, and 5 bases stayed unmatched. The CDR3 totals 14 residues. CDR3 nucleotides: TGTGCCAGCAGCTTGGGACAGCCCATAGATACGCAGTATTTT. Its protein product is CASSLGQPIDTQYF.

This sequence joins TRBV10-3 and TRBJ2-1; D gene unclear. The CDR3 runs 14 residues. Germline CDR1 reads ENHRY; CDR2 reads SYGVKD. The germline V and J ends were trimmed by 0 bases and 8 bases, with 11 bases remaining between them. In nucleotides, the CDR3 is TGTGCCATCAGTGAGTCGATACTAACGGATGAGCAGTTCTTC. It translates to CAISESILTDEQFF.

The chain links TRBV10-3 to TRBJ2-5; 12 bases align to TRBD2. The trim removed 6 bases at V and 4 bases at J, leaving 12 bases unmatched. Germline V lookup: CDR1 ENHRY, CDR2 SYGVKD. This CDR3 is built from 17 residues. CDR3 protein: CAISPTSGSHGGETQYF. In DNA form, the CDR3 reads TGTGCCATCAGCCCGACTAGCGGGAGTCACGGTGGAGAGACCCAGTACTTC.

CDR3 sequence reads: CSVFQPTGSTEAFF. CDR3 DNA sequence: TGCAGCGTTTTTCAACCTACAGGGAGCACTGAAGCTTTCTTT. The chain couples TRBV29-1 to TRBJ1-1; the D gene is possibly TRBD1 (6 bases). V was cut by 5 bases and J by 4 bases, with 17 bases left in between. The CDR3 loop spans 14 amino acids. Germline loops: CDR1 SQVTM, CDR2 ANQGSEA.

The chain uses TRBV6-5 and TRBJ1-1; TRBD1 agrees at 9 bases. Unmatched junction bases numbered 6, after V lost 2 bases and J lost 2 bases. This CDR3 contains 16 residues. CDR1 is MNHEY, CDR2 SVGAGI, per germline. The CDR3 region has the DNA TGTGCCAGCAGTTACCGACGGACAGGGGAAAACACTGAAGCTTTCTTT. It specifies CASSYRRTGENTEAFF.

The chain is built from TRBV28 and TRBJ2-3; TRBD1 agrees at 9 bases. Germline V gives CDR1 MDHEN, CDR2 SYDVKM. The V and J ends lost 5 bases and 2 bases, in that order; junction bases with no gene match: 11. This CDR3 is 17 amino acids long. CDR3 DNA sequence: TGTGCCAGCAGTCTCGACCCCCGGGACAGGGCCACAGATACGCAGTATTTT. It yields the protein CASSLDPRDRATDTQYF. Full variable domain (outside the CDR3, taken from reference TRBV28 and TRBJ2-3): DVKVTQSSRYLVKRTGEKVFLECVQDMDHENMFWYRQDPGLGLRLIYFSYDVKMKEKGDIPEGYSVSREKKERFSLILESASTNQTSMYLCASSLDPRDRATDTQYFGPGTRLTVL.

The chain uses TRBV11-3 and TRBJ2-7; 7 bases fit TRBD1. The germline V gene encodes CDR1 SGHNT and CDR2 YENEEA. Losses at the gene ends were 1 base for V and 2 bases for J; bases not matched to a gene: 14. There are 18 residues in the CDR3. CDR3 bases: TGTGCCAGCAGCTTAGTGGTTCGCTTGGACAGGCCCCCCTACGAGCAGTACGTC. It encodes CASSLVVRLDRPPYEQYV.